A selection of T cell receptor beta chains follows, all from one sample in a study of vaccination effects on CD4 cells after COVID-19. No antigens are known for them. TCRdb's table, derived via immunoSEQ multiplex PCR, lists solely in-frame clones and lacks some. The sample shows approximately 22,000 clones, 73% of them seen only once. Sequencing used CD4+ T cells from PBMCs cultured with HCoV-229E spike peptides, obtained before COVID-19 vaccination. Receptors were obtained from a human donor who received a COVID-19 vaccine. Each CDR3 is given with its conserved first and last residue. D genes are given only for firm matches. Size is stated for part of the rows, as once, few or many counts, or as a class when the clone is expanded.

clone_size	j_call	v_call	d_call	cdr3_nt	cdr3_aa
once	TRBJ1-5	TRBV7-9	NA	TGTGCCAGCAGCGATCAGGGAATCAAGCCCCAGCATTTT	CASSDQGIKPQHF
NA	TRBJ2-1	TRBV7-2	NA	TGTGCCAGCAGCTTAGAAGCGCGCTCCTACAATGAGCAGTTCTTC	CASSLEARSYNEQFF
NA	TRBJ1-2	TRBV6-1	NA	TGTGCCAGCAGTGAAGAGAGCACAGCGATCTATGGCTACACCTTC	CASSEESTAIYGYTF
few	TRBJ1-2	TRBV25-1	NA	TGTGCCAGCAGGTCTCAAAAAGGCTACACCTTC	CASRSQKGYTF
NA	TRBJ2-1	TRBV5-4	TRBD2	TGTGCCAGCAGCTTGAGTAGCGGGGGGGCCAATGAGCAGTTCTTC	CASSLSSGGANEQFF
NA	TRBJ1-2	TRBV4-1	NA	TGCGCCAGCAGCCAAGGCCAGGTCTATGGCTACACCTTC	CASSQGQVYGYTF
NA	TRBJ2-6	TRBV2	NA	TGTGCCAGCAGTGAAAGTGGGGCCAACGTCCTGACTTTC	CASSESGANVLTF
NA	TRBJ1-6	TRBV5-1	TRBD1	TGCGCCAGCAGCCGGACAGGTCGTAATTCACCCCTCCACTTT	CASSRTGRNSPLHF
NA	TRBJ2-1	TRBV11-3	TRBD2	TGTGCCAGCAGCTTTGGACTAGCGGGAGTGTCCTACAATGAGCAGTTCTTC	CASSFGLAGVSYNEQFF
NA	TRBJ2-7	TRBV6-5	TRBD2	TGTGCCAGCAGTCCGCCACTAGCGGGGATTTACGAGCAGTACTTC	CASSPPLAGIYEQYF